This is a list of T cell receptor beta chains from one sample in a study of PD-1 blockade in classical Hodgkin lymphoma. Profiled with immunoSEQ multiplex PCR; TCRdb holds only in-frame clones, not every one. This table has 100,000 to 130,000 clones, around 89% appearing once. The source material was peripheral blood mononuclear cells (PBMCs), sampled before the second cycle of nivolumab. Source of these receptors: a human donor with classical Hodgkin lymphoma. CDR3s include the opening cysteine and the closing phenylalanine or tryptophan. D genes are given only for firm matches. Expanded clones are given a class, and other clones once, few, many or no size at all.

TRBD2,TRBV29-1,TRBJ2-2,few,TGCAGCGGAGAAGGTTCCCGGCGGGAGGTGGCCGGGGAGCTGTTTTTT,CSGEGSRREVAGELFF
.,TRBV19,TRBJ1-1,.,TGTGCCAGTTTCACAGGGTACACTGAAGCTTTCTTT,CASFTGYTEAFF
.,TRBV10-3,TRBJ1-5,.,TGTGCCATCAGTGAGACAGGGAGCAGCAATCAGCCCCAGCATTTT,CAISETGSSNQPQHF
.,TRBV7-9,TRBJ1-1,few,TGTGCCAGCAGCTCGCAGGTGAACACTGAAGCTTTCTTT,CASSSQVNTEAFF
TRBD2,TRBV27,TRBJ2-3,.,TGTGCCAGCAGTTTAAGGGCTAGCGGGTTCCCCCTCAGCACAGATACGCAGTATTTT,CASSLRASGFPLSTDTQYF
.,TRBV6-5,TRBJ1-5,.,TGTGCCAGCAGATATACGGTTAGCAATCAGCCCCAGCATTTT,CASRYTVSNQPQHF
TRBD1,TRBV19,TRBJ2-4,.,TGTGCCAGCTCGGACAGGGTGGGCATTCAGTACTTC,CASSDRVGIQYF
TRBD1,TRBV9,TRBJ2-2,once,TGTGCCAGCAGCGTAGAAGGCCGGACAGGGGAAACCGGGGAGCTGTTTTTT,CASSVEGRTGETGELFF
TRBD2,TRBV28,TRBJ2-3,once,TGTGCCAGCAAAGTGAGGCTAGCGGTCACAGATACGCAGTATTTT,CASKVRLAVTDTQYF
TRBD2,TRBV7-2,TRBJ2-5,.,TGTGCCAGCAGCGATCCGGGACTAGCGGGAGGTCGGCAAGAGACCCAGTACTTC,CASSDPGLAGGRQETQYF
TRBD1,TRBV7-2,TRBJ2-1,.,TGTGCCAGCAGCTTTCCGGGACAGTACAATGAGCAGTTCTTC,CASSFPGQYNEQFF
TRBD1,TRBV5-4,TRBJ2-1,.,TGTGCCAGCAGGATATGGTGGGACAGGGTGAATGAGCAGTTCTTC,CASRIWWDRVNEQFF
.,TRBV7-6,TRBJ2-2,.,TGTGCCAGCAGCTCGGAACTGACGCAGACGAACACCGGGGAGCTGTTTTTT,CASSSELTQTNTGELFF
TRBD2,TRBV6-1,TRBJ2-1,.,TGTGCCAGCAGTGAAGCACTAGCGGGATATAGCAATGAGCAGTTCTTC,CASSEALAGYSNEQFF
.,TRBV11-2,TRBJ1-4,.,TGTGCCAGCAGCTTAGTACTCGGAGGGTCGACTAATGAAAAACTGTTTTTT,CASSLVLGGSTNEKLFF
TRBD1,TRBV19,TRBJ2-2,.,TGTGCCAGTAGTATAGACACAAGACAGGGGCTGGGCACCGGGGAGCTGTTTTTT,CASSIDTRQGLGTGELFF
.,TRBV5-6,TRBJ2-5,.,TGTGCCAGCAGCTCGAAAGTGGGACTCCAAGAGACCCAGTACTTC,CASSSKVGLQETQYF
.,TRBV6-5,TRBJ2-5,.,TGTGCCAGCAGTTACGGTCCGCGACCAACCCAAGAGACCCAGTACTTC,CASSYGPRPTQETQYF
.,TRBV7-9,TRBJ2-1,.,TGTGCCAGCAGCCGGACAGCTAACAATGAGCAGTTCTTC,CASSRTANNEQFF
.,TRBV6-5,TRBJ1-1,.,TGTGCCAGCAGTGAATCCTACTTAGTCACTGAAGCTTTCTTT,CASSESYLVTEAFF
.,TRBV14,TRBJ2-3,.,TGTGCCAGCAGCCAACCAACGACAGGGGTGCATAGCGGGACCACCCCAGATACGCAGTATTTT,CASSQPTTGVHSGTTPDTQYF
TRBD2,TRBV2,TRBJ2-7,.,TGTGCCAGCAGCTTCGGGGGGGTCGTCTACGAGCAGTACTTC,CASSFGGVVYEQYF
TRBD1,TRBV19,TRBJ1-2,.,TGTGCCACCAGGACAGGGGGCTATGGCTACACCTTC,CATRTGGYGYTF
.,TRBV4-1,TRBJ2-3,.,TGCGCCAGCAGCCACTTGCGGGGAGCAGCGTATAGCACAGATACGCAGTATTTT,CASSHLRGAAYSTDTQYF
.,TRBV27,TRBJ1-2,once,TGTGCCAGCAGTTTAGAGGGCCACTATGGCTACACCTTC,CASSLEGHYGYTF
.,TRBV5-1,TRBJ2-7,.,TGCGCCAGCAGCTTGGTCCCGTACGAGCAGTACTTC,CASSLVPYEQYF